This is a list of T cell receptor beta chains from one sample in a study of shared clonotypes between healthy human individuals. Profiling relied on immunoSEQ multiplex PCR, and the TCRdb table lists in-frame clones only, not all of them. This sample yields under 2.5 million clones, of which about 90% are seen a single time; around 0.35% belongs to the top ten. The sample comprised naive CD4+ T cells from PBMCs. The receptors derive from a man between 18 and 29 years old in good health. Some clones in this sample may be carry-over from other donors' samples. Each CDR3 is given with its conserved first and last residue. Each record gives: D gene, clone size, J gene, V gene, CDR3 DNA, CDR3 protein. D genes are given only for firm matches. Where a row states a size, it is once, few, many or the class of an expanded clone; other rows omit it.

>TRBD2|NA|TRBJ2-1|TRBV27
TGTGCCAGCAGTTCTAGCGGGAGGGCCTATGAGCAGTTCTTC
CASSSSGRAYEQFF
>TRBD1|NA|TRBJ2-5|TRBV5-1
TGCGCCAGCAGCATTATCCGGACAGGGGTGGAGACCCAGTACTTC
CASSIIRTGVETQYF
>NA|NA|TRBJ2-1|TRBV7-2
TGTGCCAGCAGCTTAGTCGGAGCTAGCGCCCTCTACAATGAGCAGTTCTTC
CASSLVGASALYNEQFF
>TRBD2|NA|TRBJ2-5|TRBV5-1
TGCGCCAGCAGCGAGGGACTAGCGGGAGTCTTGGAGACCCAGTACTTC
CASSEGLAGVLETQYF
>TRBD2|NA|TRBJ2-3|TRBV28
TGTGCCAGGGCCCGGGGGTTTCTAGCGGGAGGGGACACAGATACGCAGTATTTT
CARARGFLAGGDTDTQYF
>NA|NA|TRBJ2-3|TRBV14
TGTGCCAGCAGCCAAGATCTTAGCACAGATACGCAGTATTTT
CASSQDLSTDTQYF
>TRBD2|NA|TRBJ2-7|TRBV6-6
TGTGCCACGGGGACTAGCGGTACGTACGAGCAGTACTTC
CATGTSGTYEQYF
>NA|NA|TRBJ2-2|TRBV6-6
TGTGCCAGCAACCTTCCCGGGGAGCTGTTTTTT
CASNLPGELFF
>TRBD1|NA|TRBJ2-2|TRBV2
TGTGCCAGCAGCCCCGGGACAGTTACCGGGGAGCTGTTTTTT
CASSPGTVTGELFF
>NA|NA|TRBJ2-6|TRBV5-4
TGTGCCAGCAGCTTGGCCGGAGGAGGTGGGGCCAACGTCCTGACTTTC
CASSLAGGGGANVLTF
>NA|NA|TRBJ2-1|TRBV28
TGTGCCAGCAGTCCGCGACAGATTTCCTACAATGAGCAGTTCTTC
CASSPRQISYNEQFF
>NA|NA|TRBJ2-1|TRBV28
TGTGCCAGCAGTTTTTCCCAATTCTGGGCGGAAGTGGGGGCCTTGAGATCCTACAATGAGCAGTTCTTC
CASSFSQFWAEVGALRSYNEQFF
>TRBD2|NA|TRBJ2-7|TRBV28
TGTGCCAGCAGTTTACCGACTAGCGGGAGTGTCGAGCAGTACTTC
CASSLPTSGSVEQYF
>TRBD1|NA|TRBJ1-2|TRBV7-2
TGTGCCAGCAGCTTTATTGGGACAGGGTATGGCTACACCTTC
CASSFIGTGYGYTF
>NA|NA|TRBJ2-3|TRBV9
TGTGCCAGCAGCGGGAGAGGGGCAGATACGCAGTATTTT
CASSGRGADTQYF
>TRBD1|NA|TRBJ2-7|TRBV25-1
TGTGCCAGCAGTGAGCCAGGGGGAACTTACGAGCAGTACTTC
CASSEPGGTYEQYF
>NA|NA|TRBJ2-3|TRBV5-4
TGTGCCAGCAGCTTAGGGTATAAGGATACGCAGTATTTT
CASSLGYKDTQYF
>NA|NA|TRBJ1-5|TRBV19
TGTGCCAGTAGTATTTCAGGGTCCCTTAGGTCCCAGCATTTT
CASSISGSLRSQHF
>NA|once|TRBJ1-3|TRBV29-1
TGCAGCGTTTCGATGTCTGGAAACACCATATATTTT
CSVSMSGNTIYF
>NA|NA|TRBJ1-3|TRBV6-1
TGTGCCGGGGATGGACCTGGAAACACCATATATTTT
CAGDGPGNTIYF
>NA|NA|TRBJ2-2|TRBV7-9
TGTGCCAGCCGTAGAACCCCCGGGGAGCTGTTTTTT
CASRRTPGELFF
>NA|NA|TRBJ2-7|TRBV5-6
TGTGCCAGCAGGGGCGTCAGTTCCCTTAACGGAGGATACTACGAGCAGTACTTC
CASRGVSSLNGGYYEQYF
>TRBD2|once|TRBJ2-2|TRBV28
TGTGCCAGCAGGAACGGACTAGCGGGAACCGGGGAGCTGTTTTTT
CASRNGLAGTGELFF
>NA|NA|TRBJ2-5|TRBV7-8
TGTGCCAGCAGCTTCAGACTGGGCAGGGCACTAGGGGGAGAGACCCAGTACTTC
CASSFRLGRALGGETQYF
>NA|NA|TRBJ1-1|TRBV5-6
TGTGCCAGCAGCTACATCCCGGGCACTGAAGCTTTCTTT
CASSYIPGTEAFF
>NA|NA|TRBJ2-7|TRBV5-6
TGTGCCAGCAGCTTGAGGGAGAGCTCCTACGAGCAGTACTTC
CASSLRESSYEQYF
>NA|NA|TRBJ1-2|TRBV21-1
TGTGCCAGCAGCAGGAGGGGGGGAACTCGGGACACCTTC
CASSRRGGTRDTF
>NA|once|TRBJ1-2|TRBV28
TGTGCCAGCAGAACGACAGCTACTAACTATGGCTACACCTTC
CASRTTATNYGYTF
>NA|NA|TRBJ2-2|TRBV7-9
TGTGCCAGCACCTGGGGCCAAGTGAACACCGGGGAGCTGTTTTTT
CASTWGQVNTGELFF
>NA|NA|TRBJ2-1|TRBV28
TGTGCCAGCAGTTTCGATCTCTACAATGAGCAGTTCTTC
CASSFDLYNEQFF
>TRBD1|NA|TRBJ1-2|TRBV25-1
TGTGCCAGCACCCGGGACAGGGCCGGTGGCTACACCTTC
CASTRDRAGGYTF
>NA|NA|TRBJ1-6|TRBV20-1
TGCAGTGCTAGCACCCTTTCACCCCTCCACTTT
CSASTLSPLHF
>TRBD2|NA|TRBJ2-5|TRBV7-2
TGTGCCAGCAGCCCCGAGCGGGAATGGCCCCAAGAGACCCAGTACTTC
CASSPEREWPQETQYF
>NA|NA|TRBJ1-5|TRBV11-2
TGTGCCAGCAGCCGGGACCTCAATCAGCCCCAGCATTTT
CASSRDLNQPQHF
>NA|NA|TRBJ2-3|TRBV5-1
TGCGCCAGCAGCTTGGACAGGGCCACAGATACGCAGTATTTT
CASSLDRATDTQYF
>NA|NA|TRBJ1-1|TRBV10-3
TGTGCCATCAGTGATAGGACTGGAGGCGCTTTCTTT
CAISDRTGGAFF
>TRBD2|NA|TRBJ2-7|TRBV7-8
TGTGCCAGCAGCTTAGAAGCGGGAGGCTCCTACGAGCAGTACTTC
CASSLEAGGSYEQYF
>TRBD2|NA|TRBJ2-7|TRBV18
TGTGCCAGCCACGACGCGGGAGGGCCAGGTGAGCAGTACTTC
CASHDAGGPGEQYF
>NA|NA|TRBJ1-4|TRBV4-2
TGTGCCAGCAGCCAAGCTAATGAAAAACTGTTTTTT
CASSQANEKLFF
>NA|NA|TRBJ1-5|TRBV30
TGTGCCTGGAGCGACAAGCAACTTGGGCCCAATCAGCCCCAGCATTTT
CAWSDKQLGPNQPQHF
>TRBD1|NA|TRBJ2-3|TRBV2
TGTGCCAGCAGTAAACCCGGGACAGGGACAGATACGCAGTATTTT
CASSKPGTGTDTQYF
>NA|NA|TRBJ1-2|TRBV7-2
TGTGCCAGCAGCTTGCGGAGATATGGCTACACCTTC
CASSLRRYGYTF
>NA|NA|TRBJ1-5|TRBV19
TGTGCCAGTAGATCCGGGACACTAGGCTATCAGCCCCAGCATTTT
CASRSGTLGYQPQHF